The 2 T cell receptor beta chains below were found in one sample sequenced in a study of CD4 T cells in relation to SARS-CoV-2 and coronaviruses. Here immunoSEQ multiplex PCR was the method, and the copy in TCRdb shows in-frame clones only, minus some. The data contain tens of thousands of clones, roughly 89% of them seen just once; the ten biggest clones take up more than 1.1%. Before the COVID-19 pandemic, during about 2011-2019, CD4+ T cells were taken from unexposed donors. Sequenced sample: memory CD4+ T cells from PBMCs. The receptor source for this set is a human donor in good health.

The rearrangement links TRBV3-1 (or the pseudogene TRBV3-2) to TRBJ1-6; the D is unclear. The CDR3 has 14 amino acids. V gave up 1 base and J gave up 7 bases, with 8 bases separating them. CDR1 LGHDT and CDR2 YNNKEL come from the germline V gene (reference sequence). CDR3 in DNA: TGTGCCAGCAGCCAAGTTCGTAGAAATTCACCCCTCCACTTT. Protein: CASSQVRRNSPLHF.

V usage is TRBV4-2 and J usage is TRBJ2-2; TRBD2 matches at 10 bases. Unmatched junction bases numbered 5, after V lost 1 base and J lost 3 bases. Germline V gene data show CDR1 as LGHNA and CDR2 as YNFKEQ. This CDR3 has 17 amino acids. The CDR3 loop reads CASSQGHSGRYTGELFF. The DNA for the CDR3 is TGTGCCAGCAGCCAAGGACATAGCGGGAGGTACACCGGGGAGCTGTTTTTT.